This note documents a single TCR beta chain sequence. The length of the CDR3 is 11 residues. Germline-derived CDR1 and CDR2 are SEHNR and FQNEAQ (reference sequence). V was clipped by 6 bases and J by 4 bases, with 7 bases between them. The treatment denotes: oral pan-JAK inhibitor, 5-10 mg twice daily. Samples from alopecia areata patients were lesional scalp punch biopsies and peripheral blood. PBMCs, the starting material, were the source of sorted CD4+ and CD8+ T cells. The sample belongs to a study of CD8+ T cells in alopecia areata. On the study more broadly: For the treated group, dosing was oral tofacitinib at 5 to 10 mg twice daily.

As the sequencing template, cDNA was produced by extracting RNA and reverse transcribing it. Only in-frame clones appear in the TCRdb table, and some are missing; sequencing was by immunoSEQ multiplex PCR. The data contain 60,000 to 85,000 clones, approximately 29% of them seen just once; the ten biggest clones take up 15%. The specimen was CD8+ T cells sorted from blood, collected at week 4, from a patient treated with tofacitinib. This chain uses TRBV7-9 with TRBJ2-7, with unresolved D. The TCR originated in a human donor with alopecia areata. CDR3 amino acids: CASRSGYEQYF. CDR3 sequence (DNA): TGTGCCAGCAGGTCAGGATACGAGCAGTACTTC.